These 32 T cell receptor beta chains came from one sample sequenced in a study of OX40 agonist ivuxolimab in advanced cancers. This table comes from immunoSEQ multiplex PCR, and its TCRdb copy is limited to in-frame clones, with some not included. The profile covers about 140,000 clones, with approximately 94% appearing a single time and 1% taken by the ten largest. The sample consisted of CD4+ or CD8+ T cells sorted from blood, taken in a trial of the OX40 agonist ivuxolimab. These receptors were collected from an adult with an advanced solid tumor such as melanoma, head and neck, liver or kidney cancer.

This rearrangement joins TRBV7-3 to TRBJ2-4; 8 positions match TRBD2. Germline CDR1 reads SGHTA; CDR2 reads FQGTGA. V dropped 5 bases and J dropped 7; count of bases not matched to a gene: 10. This CDR3 region has 15 residues. The chain's CDR3 is CASSPSGGSGNIQYF. CDR3 sequence (DNA): TGTGCCAGCAGCCCCTCGGGAGGGTCTGGGAACATTCAGTACTTC.

The chain joins TRBV7-9 to TRBJ2-7, with no clear D. Germline lookup yields CDR1 SEHNR and CDR2 FQNEAQ (reference sequence). This CDR3 is built from 13 residues. V dropped 5 bases and J dropped 2 bases, with 10 bases sitting between them. The CDR3 loop reads CASSPADPYEQYF. The CDR3 DNA reads as TGTGCCAGCAGCCCGGCAGACCCCTACGAGCAGTACTTC.

This clone was seen once. The rearrangement uses TRBV2 and TRBJ2-2; D uncertain. Trimming took off 3 bases at V and 2 bases at J, with 4 bases between the two ends. The germline V gene encodes CDR1 SNHLY and CDR2 FYNNEI. This CDR3 spans 13 amino acids. CDR3 coding DNA: TGTGCCAGCAGTGAGAGAAACACCGGGGAGCTGTTTTTT. Its protein is CASSERNTGELFF. Filled out from reference TRBV2 and TRBJ2-2, the complete variable domain reads EPEVTQTPSHQVTQMGQEVILRCVPISNHLYFYWYRQILGQKVEFLVSFYNNEISEKSEIFDDQFSVERPDGSNFTLKIRSTKLEDSAMYFCASSERNTGELFFGEGSRLTVL.

V gene TRBV6-5 combines with J gene TRBJ2-3; tentatively, D is TRBD2 (5 bases). CDR1 and CDR2 from the germline V gene are MNHEY and SVGAGI. V was pared by 7 bases and J by 1 base, with 12 bases between. There are 14 residues in the CDR3. CDR3 nucleotides: TGTGCCAGCATGGTAACTAGGCGCACAGATACGCAGTATTTT. It is translated as CASMVTRRTDTQYF.

The genes are TRBV4-1 and TRBJ1-5, with 11 bases lining up with TRBD1. The V gene's germline CDR1 is MGHRA and CDR2 YSYEKL. The trim removed 1 base at V and 4 bases at J, leaving 3 bases unmatched. This CDR3 region has 16 residues. The CDR3 DNA reads TGCGCCAGCAGCCAAGGATGGGACAGGGGGAATCAGCCCCAGCATTTT. Translation gives CASSQGWDRGNQPQHF.

The chain has TRBV6-5 and TRBJ1-4, with a tentative D call TRBD1 (5 bases). This CDR3 region has 15 residues. Trimming removed 5 bases at V and 8 bases at J, with 18 bases between. The V gene's germline CDR1 is MNHEY and CDR2 SVGAGI. The CDR3 sequence: CASSGMGQSREKLFF. CDR3 nucleotides: TGTGCCAGCAGTGGGATGGGGCAGTCACGAGAAAAACTGTTTTTT.

In DNA form, the CDR3 reads TGTGCCAGCCGCCTAACGGGAACAAACAATGAGCAGTTCTTC. Protein product: CASRLTGTNNEQFF. The V gene is TRBV6-6, the J gene TRBJ2-1, with D perhaps TRBD2 (5 bases). This CDR3 region has 14 residues. CDR1 is MNHNY and CDR2 is SVGAGI in the germline V gene (reference sequence). The V end lost 8 bases, the J end lost 5 bases, and 16 bases lay between the germline ends.

The chain couples TRBV4-1 to TRBJ2-7; possibly TRBD2 for D (6 bases). Germline assignment: CDR1 MGHRA and CDR2 YSYEKL. This CDR3 has 14 amino acids. Trimming pared 3 bases from V and 6 bases from J, leaving 15 bases between. DNA for the CDR3: TGCGCCAGCAGCCAGCGGGACTGGACCCGCGAGCAGTACTTC. Residues: CASSQRDWTREQYF.

The chain links TRBV7-3 to TRBJ2-5, with D possibly being TRBD1 (5 bases). The CDR3 extends over 13 amino acids. Germline lookup yields CDR1 SGHTA and CDR2 FQGTGA. V was pared by 5 bases and J by 7 bases, with 14 bases between. CDR3 DNA sequence: TGTGCCAGCAGCCTAGACAGCCTCGGGACCCAGTACTTC. Translated, it gives CASSLDSLGTQYF.

The rearrangement uses TRBV5-6 and TRBJ2-1; TRBD2 matches at 10 bases. CDR1 is SGHDT and CDR2 is YYEEEE in the germline V gene. This CDR3 is 15 amino acids long. Germline trimming cut 4 bases from V and 6 bases from J; bases unmatched to any gene: 7. This CDR3 is CASSSLAGGGNEQFF. CDR3 nucleotides: TGTGCCAGCAGCAGCTTAGCGGGGGGCGGCAATGAGCAGTTCTTC.

V usage is TRBV7-2 and J usage is TRBJ1-1; tentative D call: TRBD1 (5 bases). With 1 base removed from V and 4 bases from J, the gap between germline ends came to 10 bases. CDR3 length equals 14 residues. Germline CDR1 reads SGHTA; CDR2 reads FQGNSA. The CDR3 loop reads CASSLDPGTTEAFF. The CDR3 nucleotides read TGTGCCAGCAGCTTAGATCCAGGGACCACTGAAGCTTTCTTT.

The genes are TRBV12-5 and TRBJ1-3, with D possibly being TRBD1 (5 bases). V was shortened by 2 bases and J by 5 bases, with 13 bases between the two germline ends. The CDR3 covers 15 residues. In germline, CDR1 is LGHNT, CDR2 FRNRAP. CDR3 loop: CASGLLSQGRNTIYF. CDR3 bases: TGTGCTAGTGGTTTGCTAAGTCAGGGTCGAAACACCATATATTTT.

This chain joins TRBV7-2 and TRBJ1-2; D is unresolved. The V and J ends lost 5 bases and 7 bases respectively, with 20 bases between them. This CDR3 spans 15 amino acids. Germline loops: CDR1 SGHTA, CDR2 FQGNSA. CDR3 DNA: TGTGCCAGCAGCGCATACCGCCGGACCCGTCTTGGCTACACCTTC. Encoded protein: CASSAYRRTRLGYTF.

The chain combines TRBV27 with TRBJ2-7; D gene unclear. From germline, CDR1 is MNHEY and CDR2 SMNVEV (reference sequence). The V end lost 2 bases, the J end lost 1 base, and 9 bases lay between the germline ends. The CDR3 has 14 residues. Here the CDR3 reads CASSLRHTSYEQYF. The CDR3 coding sequence is TGTGCCAGCAGTTTAAGGCATACGTCCTACGAGCAGTACTTC.

This clone was found once. This rearrangement joins TRBV6-5 to TRBJ2-7; TRBD1 agrees at 7 bases. The CDR3 runs 14 residues. Trimming at V came to 5 bases and at J to 9 bases, leaving 13 bases not matched to a gene. In germline, CDR1 is MNHEY, CDR2 SVGAGI. CDR3 sequence reads: CASSDGQVGTAQYF. In DNA, the CDR3 is TGTGCCAGCAGTGATGGACAGGTCGGTACCGCGCAGTACTTC.

The chain has TRBV29-1 and TRBJ1-2, with TRBD1 matching over 7 bases. This CDR3 has 14 amino acids. Trimming at V came to 6 bases and at J to 1 base, leaving 8 bases not matched to a gene. Germline V gene sequence: CDR1 SQVTM, CDR2 ANQGSEA. DNA for the CDR3: TGCAGCGTCGGGGACAGCGCGTTTAACTATGGCTACACCTTC. It translates to CSVGDSAFNYGYTF.

The rearrangement links TRBV28 to TRBJ1-2; D unclear. The germline V and J ends were trimmed by 5 bases and 4 bases, with 14 bases remaining between them. The CDR3 consists of 14 residues. Per germline, CDR1 MDHEN and CDR2 SYDVKM. This CDR3 is CASSPGWVSYGYTF. In DNA form, the CDR3 reads TGTGCCAGCAGTCCAGGATGGGTTTCCTATGGCTACACCTTC.

V is TRBV9 and J is TRBJ2-7; 11 bases fit TRBD2. Trimming cost V 4 bases and J 4 bases; bases outside gene matches: 4. The germline gives CDR1 SGDLS, CDR2 YYNGEE. This CDR3 contains 14 residues. DNA for the CDR3: TGTGCCAGCAGCCCGGGACTAGCGGTTTACGAGCAGTACTTC. Its protein product is CASSPGLAVYEQYF.

The chain carries TRBV5-1 and TRBJ2-1, with D perhaps TRBD2 (6 bases). Trimming took 4 bases from V and 6 from J, leaving 8 bases between them. This CDR3 is built from 12 residues. The germline V gene encodes CDR1 SGHRS and CDR2 YFSETQ. The CDR3 loop reads CASSLGGNEQFF. The DNA of the CDR3 is TGCGCCAGCAGCCTGGGGGGCAATGAGCAGTTCTTC.

The chain uses TRBV6-6 and TRBJ2-1, with D hard to call. This CDR3 spans 10 amino acids. Germline V gives CDR1 MNHNY, CDR2 SVGAGI (reference sequence). Trimming stripped 6 bases from V and 13 bases from J, with 10 bases between. The CDR3 nucleotides read TGTGCCAGCAGCCGTGATCCCCAGTTCTTC. It codes for CASSRDPQFF.

This clone was seen only a few times. The chain is built from TRBV27 and TRBJ2-7; TRBD2 agrees at 11 bases. Germline CDR1 MNHEY, CDR2 SMNVEV (reference sequence). V was clipped by 2 bases and J by 4 bases; unmatched bases: 7. The CDR3 length is 16 residues. CDR3 loop: CASSLVSSGRFYEQYF. The CDR3 DNA reads TGTGCCAGCAGTTTAGTCTCTAGCGGGAGGTTTTACGAGCAGTACTTC.

The chain recombines TRBV6-5 with TRBJ2-3; D call uncertain. V lost 8 bases and J lost 0, with 12 bases in between. The germline CDR1 and CDR2 sequences are MNHEY and SVGAGI. CDR3 length: 14 residues. The chain's CDR3 is CASYRASSTDTQYF. DNA for the CDR3: TGTGCCAGCTACCGGGCCTCGAGCACAGATACGCAGTATTTT.

The chain employs TRBV10-3 and TRBJ2-7; 10 nucleotides agree with TRBD1. V lost 4 bases and J lost 1; bases outside the gene matches: 7. Per the germline V gene, CDR1 is ENHRY and CDR2 is SYGVKD. The CDR3 sequence is 16 residues long. The CDR3 region has the DNA TGTGCCATCAGTGGGGGACCGGGACAGGGGTCCTACGAGCAGTACTTC. Protein sequence: CAISGGPGQGSYEQYF.

This chain links TRBV6-1 with TRBJ2-7, with 13 bases identical to TRBD2. V lost 4 bases and J lost 0; bases outside the gene matches: 6. Germline V lookup: CDR1 MNHNS, CDR2 SASEGT. The length of the CDR3 is 17 residues. For the CDR3, the DNA is TGTGCCAGCAGTGGACTAGCGGGGGGTCGAAGCTCCTACGAGCAGTACTTC. It encodes CASSGLAGGRSSYEQYF.

The gene calls are TRBV6-5 and TRBJ1-5; D ambiguous. The CDR3 contains 13 residues. CDR1 is MNHEY and CDR2 is SVGAGI in the germline V gene. Trimming removed 2 bases at V and 9 bases at J, with 11 bases between. As DNA, the CDR3 is TGTGCCAGCAGTTACGGTTCCTCACGGCCCCAGCATTTT. Residues: CASSYGSSRPQHF.

The V gene is TRBV7-2, the J gene TRBJ2-7, with D maybe TRBD1 (6 bases). CDR1 and CDR2 (germline): SGHTA, FQGNSA. Deletions cut 6 bases from V and 0 bases from J, with 12 bases between. CDR3 length equals 14 residues. The CDR3 here is CASRSTGSSYEQYF. CDR3 DNA sequence: TGTGCCAGCAGGTCCACAGGGAGCTCCTACGAGCAGTACTTC. The whole variable domain, filled in from reference TRBV7-2 and TRBJ2-7, reads GAGVSQSPSNKVTEKGKDVELRCDPISGHTALYWYRQSLGQGLEFLIYFQGNSAPDKSGLPSDRFSAERTGGSVSTLTIQRTQQEDSAVYLCASRSTGSSYEQYFGPGTRLTVT.

The V gene is TRBV6-5, the J gene TRBJ1-1; 9 nucleotides agree with TRBD1. V was clipped by 7 bases and J by 5 bases; unmatched bases: 8. This CDR3 region has 14 residues. Germline V lookup: CDR1 MNHEY, CDR2 SVGAGI. The CDR3 loop is CASTRTGVGTEAFF. The CDR3 bases are TGTGCCAGCACCCGGACAGGGGTTGGAACTGAAGCTTTCTTT.

For this clone: The same CDR3 arises from other DNA sequences in this sample as well. The V call is TRBV18, the J call TRBJ2-5; possibly TRBD1 or TRBD2 for D (5 bases each). Looked up from germline, CDR1 is KGHSH and CDR2 is LQKENI. The CDR3 has 14 amino acids. V gave up 0 bases and J gave up 5 bases, with 10 bases separating them. CDR3 in DNA: TGTGCCAGCTCACCACCGGGGGTTAGGGAGACCCAGTACTTC. Amino acid sequence: CASSPPGVRETQYF.

This chain joins TRBV27 and TRBJ1-2, with D maybe TRBD1 (5 bases). The CDR3 covers 15 residues. V was trimmed by 5 bases and J by 0 bases, leaving 13 bases between them. Germline V gene data show CDR1 as MNHEY and CDR2 as SMNVEV (reference sequence). CDR3 nucleotides: TGTGCCAGCAGTGAACGACAGCGAGCTAACTATGGCTACACCTTC. This translates into CASSERQRANYGYTF.

Points on this clone: The same CDR3 also results from other DNA sequences found in this sample. The chain recombines TRBV6-1 with TRBJ1-5; possibly TRBD1 for D (5 bases). The CDR3 sequence is 14 residues long. V was cut by 4 bases and J by 2 bases, with 9 bases left in between. In germline, CDR1 is MNHNS, CDR2 SASEGT. The CDR3 bases are TGTGCCAGCAGTGTTCCCAGGGGCAATCAGCCCCAGCATTTT. Amino acid sequence: CASSVPRGNQPQHF.

The chain joins TRBV7-8 to TRBJ2-1, with 7 bases lining up with TRBD1. V shed 3 bases and J 14 bases; nucleotides not matched to a gene: 13. Germline CDR1 SGHVS, CDR2 FQNEAQ. This CDR3 region has 14 residues. The CDR3 region has the DNA TGTGCCAGCAGCTTCAGTTCCAGGGGGAGCGGCAAGTTCTTC. This gives the protein CASSFSSRGSGKFF.

The chain carries TRBV5-3 and TRBJ2-3, with D hard to call. TRBV5-3 is labeled an ORF, and its function is uncertain. The CDR3 runs 17 residues. V was clipped by 3 bases and J by 2 bases, with 19 bases between them. CDR3 coding DNA: TGTGCCAGAAGCTCCTTCCCCCCTCTACGATACACAGATACGCAGTATTTT. Its protein product is CARSSFPPLRYTDTQYF.